This record concerns one TCR beta chain sequence. The antigen remains undetermined. Germline values: CDR1 SGHRS, CDR2 YFSETQ. J lost 5 bases, V lost 0 bases, and 3 bases had no gene match. The CDR3 length is 14 residues. TCRdb keeps only in-frame clones here, not all; method: immunoSEQ multiplex PCR. The sample holds about 310,000 clones, approximately 85% seen once. The record originates from a study of cytomegalovirus exposure and HLA in healthy donors. Study context: A subsequent analysis stated that the 110 or so validation repertoires were run on the same platform as the approximately 610 first-cohort repertoires. Study-wide results and caveats: As confirmed in vitro, a few CMV-associated chains were specific for CMV antigens.

The sequencing input was PBMCs. The TCR sequence derives from a man in his thirties or forties in good health and CMV-seronegative. This chain links TRBV5-1 with TRBJ2-3, with 7 bases matching TRBD2. The CDR3 sequence: CASSLGGEGDTQYF. CDR3 coding DNA: TGCGCCAGCAGCTTGGGCGGGGAGGGAGATACGCAGTATTTT.